This TCR beta chain was profiled in a study of CD8 T cells in Susac syndrome (dated by TCRdb to the late 2010s). Some background on the complete study: Of the Susac syndrome patients who were sequenced, roughly six had clinically active disease and roughly eight were in clinical remission. At blood withdrawal, Susac syndrome patients were therapy-naive, treated with corticosteroids (with IVIg additionally given to some), or treated with IVIg alone. Clonality of the CD8+ T cell repertoire was compared between over ten healthy donors, about 14 Susac syndrome patients and around 15 multiple sclerosis patients. Whether CD8+ T cell activation and differentiation in Susac syndrome was antigen driven was tested using repertoire sequencing. Paper-wide results and their limitations: The study acknowledged that relatively few individuals were included in the TCR sequencing and HLA analysis. Looking at Susac-specific public clones, the researchers identified about 15 in the total CD8+ repertoire and roughly five in the CD8+ TEMRA repertoire. Clonal expansion was observed in Susac syndrome CD8+ repertoires, with the highest expansion in CD8+ TEMRA cells and greater expansion in clinically active than in remitting patients.

Concerning this clonotype: This receptor's antigen is unknown. No clone much larger than this one lies a single base away; base qualities are absent.

Peripheral blood CD8+ and CD4+ T cells from healthy donors, Susac syndrome patients and multiple sclerosis patients were profiled using high-throughput TCR beta sequencing. The Susac syndrome patients fulfilled recently defined diagnostic criteria for either definite or probable disease. CD8+ TEMRA cells were enriched by FACS, while bulk CD8+ and CD4+ T cells were purified by magnetic negative isolation. Blood was collected in EDTA tubes and processed within 24 hours, with PBMCs isolated through density gradient centrifugation. PBMCs intended for TCR sequencing were cryopreserved in liquid nitrogen and were subsequently thawed in a 37 degrees C water bath. The sorted or isolated CD4+, CD8+ and CD8+ TEMRA cells reached a purity of at least 90%. RNA was extracted using the RNeasy kit, and roughly 0.5 to 1 ug of the RNA was reverse transcribed with random hexamers. The immunoSEQ multiplex PCR assay, covering 54 Vbeta and 13 Jbeta segments, was used to amplify TCR beta CDR3 regions. Bias from PCR amplification was corrected by using a synthetic template baseline for primer optimization and for computational correction. Processing in the source paper ran as follows. Only productive sequences were kept, with reads annotated to V, D and J genes according to IMGT and analyzed in immunoSEQ Analyzer. To calculate clonality, Shannon entropy was normalized by log2 of the number of productive unique sequences and then subtracted from one. For each patient and control, public and private clones were evaluated within the 100 most prevalent clones. A clone was defined as Susac-specific if it was absent from the healthy and MS cohorts, from 1052 published viral clones and from other ImmuneACCESS disease sequences. TCRdb reprocessing: public reads trimmed at Q25 with fastp, clones called with MiXCR, in-frame beta chains kept. Identical CDR3 protein sequences are pooled into one entry, listed with their most common genes and DNA. The V and J calls follow TCRdb's processing rather than the paper's. The sample includes about 120,000 distinct CDR3 sequences, with around 94% observed a single time. The ten largest clonotypes hold approximately 0.2% of the sample.

This TCR derives from a human donor with Susac syndrome. Sequencing was carried out using CD8+ T cells from PBMCs.

Read as DNA, the sequence is TGTGCCAGCAGCTTAGGGGTCCGGGACCAACAAGAGACCCAGTACTTC. Its protein is CASSLGVRDQQETQYF. The V and J genes are TRBV7-9 and TRBJ2-5, with the D gene possibly TRBD1 or TRBD2, each one fitting 5 bases. The germline V gene (reference sequence) supplies CDR1 SEHNR and CDR2 FQNEAQ. Deletion took 1 base off V and 2 bases off J, with a span of 14 bases between the germline ends. Reading from cysteine to phenylalanine, the CDR3 counts 16 amino acids. This entry keeps only the CDR3 DNA: 48 bases, framed from base 1.